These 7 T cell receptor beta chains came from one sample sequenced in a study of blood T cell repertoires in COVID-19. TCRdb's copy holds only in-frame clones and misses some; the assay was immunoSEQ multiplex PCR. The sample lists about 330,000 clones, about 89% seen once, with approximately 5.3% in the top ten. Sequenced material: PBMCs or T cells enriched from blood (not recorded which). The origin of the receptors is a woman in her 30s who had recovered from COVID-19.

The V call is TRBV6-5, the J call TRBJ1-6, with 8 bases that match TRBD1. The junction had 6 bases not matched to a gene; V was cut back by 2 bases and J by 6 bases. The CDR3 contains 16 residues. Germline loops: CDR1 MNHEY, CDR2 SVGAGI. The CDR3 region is CASSYRQGALNSPLHF. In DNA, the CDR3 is TGTGCCAGCAGTTACCGTCAGGGGGCGCTTAATTCACCCCTCCACTTT.

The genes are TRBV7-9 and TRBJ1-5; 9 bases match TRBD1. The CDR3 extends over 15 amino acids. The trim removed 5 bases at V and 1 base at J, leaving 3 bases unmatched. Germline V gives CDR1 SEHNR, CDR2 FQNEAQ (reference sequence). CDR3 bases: TGTGCCAGCAGCGGACAGGGGAGCAGCAATCAGCCCCAGCATTTT. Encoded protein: CASSGQGSSNQPQHF.

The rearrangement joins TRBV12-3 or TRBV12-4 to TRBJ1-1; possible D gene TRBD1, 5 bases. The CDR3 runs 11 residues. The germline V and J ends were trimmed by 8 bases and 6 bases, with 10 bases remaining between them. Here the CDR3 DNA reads TGTGCCAGCCGGAGGGGATCTGAAGCTTTCTTT. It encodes CASRRGSEAFF.

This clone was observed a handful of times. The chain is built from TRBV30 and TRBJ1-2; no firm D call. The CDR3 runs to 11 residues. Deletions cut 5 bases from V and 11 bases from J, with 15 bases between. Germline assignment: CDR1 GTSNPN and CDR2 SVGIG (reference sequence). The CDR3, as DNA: TGTGCCTGGTATTTTTCACTGCGGTACACCTTC. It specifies CAWYFSLRYTF.

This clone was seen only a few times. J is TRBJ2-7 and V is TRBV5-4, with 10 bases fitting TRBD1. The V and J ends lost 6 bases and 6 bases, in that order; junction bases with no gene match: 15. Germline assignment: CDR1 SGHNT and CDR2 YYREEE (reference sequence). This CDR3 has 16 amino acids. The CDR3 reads CASTPGQGSFLGEQYF. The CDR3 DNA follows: TGTGCCAGCACCCCGGGACAGGGGAGTTTTCTAGGCGAGCAGTACTTC. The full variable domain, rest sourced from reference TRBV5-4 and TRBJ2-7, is ETGVTQSPTHLIKTRGQQVTLRCSSQSGHNTVSWYQQALGQGPQFIFQYYREEENGRGNFPPRFSGLQFPNYSSELNVNALELDDSALYLCASTPGQGSFLGEQYFGPGTRLTVT.

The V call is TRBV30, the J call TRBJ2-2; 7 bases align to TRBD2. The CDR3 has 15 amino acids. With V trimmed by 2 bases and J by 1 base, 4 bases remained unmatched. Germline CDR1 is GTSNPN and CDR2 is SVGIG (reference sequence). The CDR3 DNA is TGTGCCTGGAGTCGACTAGCCATGAACACCGGGGAGCTGTTTTTT. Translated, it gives CAWSRLAMNTGELFF. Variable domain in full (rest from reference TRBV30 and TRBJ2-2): SQTIHQWPATLVQPVGSPLSLECTVEGTSNPNLYWYRQAAGRGLQLLFYSVGIGQISSEVPQNLSASRPQDRQFILSSKKLLLSDSGFYLCAWSRLAMNTGELFFGEGSRLTVL.

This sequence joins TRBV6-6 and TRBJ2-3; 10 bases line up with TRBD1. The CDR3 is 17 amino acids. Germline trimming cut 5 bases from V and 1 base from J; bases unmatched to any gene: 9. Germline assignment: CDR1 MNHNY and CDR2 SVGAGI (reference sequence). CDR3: CASSHRSGTGGTDTQYF. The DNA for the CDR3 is TGTGCCAGCAGTCATCGATCCGGGACAGGGGGCACAGATACGCAGTATTTT.